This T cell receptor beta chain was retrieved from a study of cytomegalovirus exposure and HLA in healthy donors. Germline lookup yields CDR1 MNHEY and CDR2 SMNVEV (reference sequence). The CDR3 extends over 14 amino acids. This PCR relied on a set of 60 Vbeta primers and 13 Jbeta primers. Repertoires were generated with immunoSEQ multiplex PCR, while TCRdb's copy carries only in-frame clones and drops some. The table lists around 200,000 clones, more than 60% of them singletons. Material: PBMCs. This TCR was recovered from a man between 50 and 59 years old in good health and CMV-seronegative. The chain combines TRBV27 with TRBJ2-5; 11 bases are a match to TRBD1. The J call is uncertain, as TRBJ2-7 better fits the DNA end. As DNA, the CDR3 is TGTGCCAGCAGTTCCGGGACAGGGGGCTACGAGCAGTACTTC. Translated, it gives CASSSGTGGYEQYF.